A selection of T cell receptor beta chains follows, all from one sample in a study of CD8 T cells in Susac syndrome. TCRdb analysed the immunoSEQ multiplex PCR reads with MiXCR anew, one entry per CDR3 protein. Among about 130,000 distinct CDR3 sequences listed, around 95% were seen once. Input material: CD4+ T cells from PBMCs. The source is a human donor in good health. The CDR3 runs from the conserved cysteine through the conserved F or W. D genes are given only for firm matches. Rows may omit the clone size; those that give it use once, few, many or a size class.

TRBV20-1	NA	NA	TRBJ2-6	TGCAGTGCTAGAGTCAGGGCCCTAATCTCTGGGGCCAACGTCCTGACTTTC	CSARVRALISGANVLTF
TRBV6-2/TRBV6-3	NA	NA	TRBJ2-7	TGTGCCAGCAATGAGGGGGGGTCCTACGAGCAGTACTTC	CASNEGGSYEQYF
TRBV5-1	once	NA	TRBJ1-1	TGCGCCAGCAGCCCTGGGGGTCAACTGAACACTGAAGCTTTCTTT	CASSPGGQLNTEAFF
TRBV24-1	NA	NA	TRBJ2-1	TGTGCCACCAGTGATGCGGTGAAGGGACACAATGAGCAGTTCTTC	CATSDAVKGHNEQFF
TRBV20-1	NA	TRBD2	TRBJ2-7	TGCAGTTGCCGGCGGGAGACCAACGAGCAGTACTTC	CSCRRETNEQYF
TRBV1	NA	NA	TRBJ2-7	TGCACCAGCAGCCTACAGGGGAAGAAGCTCTACGAGCAGTACTTC	CTSSLQGKKLYEQYF
TRBV19	NA	NA	TRBJ2-4	TGTGCCAGTAGTATCTCCGACAGACCCATAGCCAAAAACATTCAGTACTTC	CASSISDRPIAKNIQYF
TRBV13	few	NA	TRBJ2-5	TGTGCCAGCAGCTCGGGCCAACGCCAAGAGACCCAGTACTTC	CASSSGQRQETQYF
TRBV10-3	NA	NA	TRBJ2-4	TGTGCCATCAGTGAGTCAGCAGGGTTGGAAAACATTCAGTACTTC	CAISESAGLENIQYF
TRBV27	NA	NA	TRBJ1-6	TGTGCCAGCAGATCCTCAAATGGAAGAGGGTCACCCCTCCACTTT	CASRSSNGRGSPLHF
TRBV7-8	NA	NA	TRBJ1-1	TGTGCCAGCAGCTTAGCCCCCGGGAACACTGAAGCTTTCTTT	CASSLAPGNTEAFF
TRBV6-2/TRBV6-3	NA	TRBD2	TRBJ2-7	TGTGCCACCGGGGGAGACACAAAACCACTAGCGGGACGCTCCTACGAGCAGTACTTC	CATGGDTKPLAGRSYEQYF
TRBV6-5	NA	TRBD1	TRBJ2-1	TGTGTCAGCAACGGACAGGCCCGCAATGAGCAGTTCTTC	CVSNGQARNEQFF
TRBV15	NA	NA	TRBJ2-3	TGTGCCACCAGCAGAGACAGGGTCACAGATACGCAGTATTTT	CATSRDRVTDTQYF
TRBV30	once	NA	TRBJ1-5	TGTGCCTGGAGTCAGGGTCCCAATCAGCCCCAGCATTTT	CAWSQGPNQPQHF
TRBV7-2	few	TRBD2	TRBJ2-7	TGTGCCAGCAGCTCCCGGGGGGACCACGAGCAGTACTTC	CASSSRGDHEQYF
TRBV7-2	NA	TRBD2	TRBJ2-7	TGTGCCAGCAGCTTGGGCGGGAGTCGTGAGCAGTACTTC	CASSLGGSREQYF
TRBV29-1	NA	NA	TRBJ1-1	TGCAGCGTGGGACGGAGGAACACTGAAGCTTTCTTT	CSVGRRNTEAFF
TRBV4-2	NA	NA	TRBJ1-1	TGTGCCAGCAGCCTTCCCCAGGGGCGGAGGGCTGAAGCTTTCTTT	CASSLPQGRRAEAFF
TRBV19	NA	NA	TRBJ1-1	TGTGCCAGTAGTGGGACCTTCCCGAACACTGAAGCTTTCTTT	CASSGTFPNTEAFF
TRBV9	NA	NA	TRBJ2-1	TGTGCCAGCAGCGTAGCCCCATCGAACAATGAGCAGTTCTTC	CASSVAPSNNEQFF
TRBV29-1	NA	NA	TRBJ2-1	TGCAGCGTCGCAGGGGGGTCCAATGAGCAGTTCTTC	CSVAGGSNEQFF
TRBV5-4	NA	NA	TRBJ2-5	TGTGCCAGCAGCCCGACGTCGACTCGTGGCCAAGAGACCCAGTACTTC	CASSPTSTRGQETQYF
TRBV12-3/TRBV12-4	NA	TRBD2	TRBJ2-1	TGTGCCAGCCAAGTAAGCGGGAGCTCCTACAATGAGCAGTTCTTC	CASQVSGSSYNEQFF
TRBV20-1	NA	NA	TRBJ2-7	TGCAGTGCTAGAGGGGCTAGCCCCCTAAACGAGCAGTACTTC	CSARGASPLNEQYF